This paragraph reports one T cell receptor (beta chain). This sample was taken from a study of T-cell reconstitution after alpha-beta-depleted transplantation in children. TCRbeta library preparation incorporated unique molecular identifiers. MiXCR, run by TCRdb on the PCR reads, gives a single entry per CDR3 protein. The sample lists approximately 520,000 distinct CDR3 sequences; 9.5% to 12% were seen once. The CDR3 loop spans 15 amino acids. J lost 13 bases, V lost 2 bases, and 8 bases had no gene match. In germline, CDR1 is LGHNA, CDR2 YSLEER. The rearrangement links TRBV4-3 to TRBJ2-1; the match to TRBD2 covers 13 bases. The sample here was PBMCs, mostly from graft donor cells, taken 180 days after TCRalphabeta/CD19-depleted stem cell transplant. This TCR was recovered from a female patient aged 2-9 years who had a stem cell transplant for aplastic anemia, so the T cells may come from the graft donor. Here the CDR3 DNA reads TGCGCCAGCAGCCAAAACTCACTAGCGGGAGGGAGACAGTTCTTC. It specifies CASSQNSLAGGRQFF.